This T cell receptor (beta chain) is drawn from a study of cytomegalovirus exposure and HLA in healthy donors. The PCR used 60 Vbeta and 13 Jbeta primers. Here immunoSEQ multiplex PCR was the method, and the copy in TCRdb shows in-frame clones only, minus some. This table has around 110,000 clones, approximately 70% appearing once. V was cut by 7 bases and J by 3 bases, with 6 bases left in between. Germline V gives CDR1 SNHLY, CDR2 FYNNEI. The CDR3 is made up of 11 amino acids. This clonotype originated in a woman aged 25-40 years in good health and CMV-seronegative. The sample comprised PBMCs. J is TRBJ1-1 and V is TRBV2; TRBD1 is a possible D gene (6 bases). The CDR3: CASKGDTEAFF. For the CDR3, the DNA is TGTGCCAGCAAGGGGGACACTGAAGCTTTCTTT.